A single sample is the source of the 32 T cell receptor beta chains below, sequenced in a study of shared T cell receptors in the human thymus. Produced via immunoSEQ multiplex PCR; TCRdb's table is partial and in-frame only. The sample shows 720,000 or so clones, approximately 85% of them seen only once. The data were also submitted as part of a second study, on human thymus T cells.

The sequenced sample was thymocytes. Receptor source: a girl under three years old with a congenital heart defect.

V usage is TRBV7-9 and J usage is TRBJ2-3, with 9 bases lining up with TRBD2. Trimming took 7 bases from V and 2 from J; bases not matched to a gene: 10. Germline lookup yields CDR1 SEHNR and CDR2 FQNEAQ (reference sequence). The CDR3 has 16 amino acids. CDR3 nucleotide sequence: TGTGCCAGCACCTTCCGGCTAGCGGGGAACACAGATACGCAGTATTTT. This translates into CASTFRLAGNTDTQYF. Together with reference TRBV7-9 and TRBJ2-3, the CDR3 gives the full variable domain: DTGVSQNPRHKITKRGQNVTFRCDPISEHNRLYWYRQTLGQGPEFLTYFQNEAQLEKSRLLSDRFSAERPKGSFSTLEIQRTEQGDSAMYLCASTFRLAGNTDTQYFGPGTRLTVL.

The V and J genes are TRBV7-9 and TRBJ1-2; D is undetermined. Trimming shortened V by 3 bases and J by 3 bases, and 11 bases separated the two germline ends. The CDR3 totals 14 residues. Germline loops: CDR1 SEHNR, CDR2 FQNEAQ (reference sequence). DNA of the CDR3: TGTGCCAGCAGCTTTCAGGAAGTAGACTATGGCTACACCTTC. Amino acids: CASSFQEVDYGYTF.

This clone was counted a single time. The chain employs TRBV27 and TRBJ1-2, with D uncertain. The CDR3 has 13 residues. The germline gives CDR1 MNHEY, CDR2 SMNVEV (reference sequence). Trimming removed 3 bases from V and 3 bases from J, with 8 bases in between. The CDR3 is CASSFGRDYGYTF. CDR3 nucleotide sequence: TGTGCCAGCAGTTTTGGGCGGGACTATGGCTACACCTTC.

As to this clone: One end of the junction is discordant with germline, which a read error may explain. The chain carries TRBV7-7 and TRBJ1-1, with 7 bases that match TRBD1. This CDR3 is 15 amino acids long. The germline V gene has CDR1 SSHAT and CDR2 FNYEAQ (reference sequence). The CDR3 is CASSPQEGAGTEAFF. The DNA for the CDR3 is TGTGCTAGCAGCCCCCAAGAGGGGGCAGGGACTGAAGCTTTCTTT.

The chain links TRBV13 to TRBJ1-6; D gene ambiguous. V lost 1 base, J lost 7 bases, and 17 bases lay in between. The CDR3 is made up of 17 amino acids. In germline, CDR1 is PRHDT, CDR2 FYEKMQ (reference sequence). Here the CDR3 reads CASSLAPPPAGNSPLHF. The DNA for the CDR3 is TGTGCCAGCAGCTTAGCCCCTCCCCCGGCGGGAAATTCACCCCTCCACTTT.

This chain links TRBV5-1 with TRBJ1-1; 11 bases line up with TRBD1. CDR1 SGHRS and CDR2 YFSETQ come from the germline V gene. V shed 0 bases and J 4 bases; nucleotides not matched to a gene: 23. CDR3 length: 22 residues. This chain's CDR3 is CASSLEKHIGQGAFYRPTEAFF. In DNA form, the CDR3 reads TGCGCCAGCAGCTTGGAGAAACACATAGGACAGGGGGCTTTTTATCGTCCCACTGAAGCTTTCTTT.

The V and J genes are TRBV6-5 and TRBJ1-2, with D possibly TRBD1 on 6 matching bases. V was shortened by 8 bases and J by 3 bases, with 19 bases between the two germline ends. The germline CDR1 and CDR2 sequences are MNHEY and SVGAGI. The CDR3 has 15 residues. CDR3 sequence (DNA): TGTGCCAGCTCCATTGGGGGCAGACCCTACTATGGCTACACCTTC. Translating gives CASSIGGRPYYGYTF.

The CDR3 here is CAISSGLNNEQFF. CDR3 in DNA: TGTGCCATCAGTTCGGGACTCAACAATGAGCAGTTCTTC. The genes are TRBV10-3 and TRBJ2-1, with a possible D match to TRBD2 (6 bases). The CDR3 sequence is 13 residues long. The V gene's germline CDR1 is ENHRY and CDR2 SYGVKD. V lost 5 bases, J lost 5 bases, and 10 bases lay in between.

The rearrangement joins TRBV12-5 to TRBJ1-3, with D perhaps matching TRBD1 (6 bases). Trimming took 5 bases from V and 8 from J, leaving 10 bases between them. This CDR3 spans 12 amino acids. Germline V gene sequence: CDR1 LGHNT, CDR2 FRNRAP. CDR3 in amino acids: CASGKDRDTIYF. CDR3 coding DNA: TGTGCTAGTGGTAAGGACAGAGACACCATATATTTT.

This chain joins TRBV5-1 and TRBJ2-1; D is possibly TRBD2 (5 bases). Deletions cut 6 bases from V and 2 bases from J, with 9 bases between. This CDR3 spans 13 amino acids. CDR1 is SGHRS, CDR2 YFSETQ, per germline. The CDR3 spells CASNSGTYNEQFF. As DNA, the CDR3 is TGCGCCAGCAACTCGGGGACCTACAATGAGCAGTTCTTC.

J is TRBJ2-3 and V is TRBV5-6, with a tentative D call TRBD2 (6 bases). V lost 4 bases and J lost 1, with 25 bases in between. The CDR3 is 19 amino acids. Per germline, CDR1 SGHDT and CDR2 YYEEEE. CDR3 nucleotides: TGTGCCAGCAGCAAGGGGACTTCAACTTACATTTTTCGCACAGATACGCAGTATTTT. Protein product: CASSKGTSTYIFRTDTQYF.

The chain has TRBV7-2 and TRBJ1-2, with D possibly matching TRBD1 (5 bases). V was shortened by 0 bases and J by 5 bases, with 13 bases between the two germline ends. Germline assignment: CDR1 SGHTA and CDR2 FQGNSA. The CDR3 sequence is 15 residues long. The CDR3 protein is CASSLAGPHPYGYTF. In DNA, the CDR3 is TGTGCCAGCAGCTTAGCGGGGCCTCATCCTTATGGCTACACCTTC.

The DNA of the CDR3 is TGTGCCAGCAGCTCGGGACTAGCGGGGGGAGGAGAGCAGTACTTC. Protein product: CASSSGLAGGGEQYF. The J gene is TRBJ2-7, the V gene TRBV7-9; TRBD2 matches 15 bases. The length of the CDR3 is 15 residues. Germline CDR1 SEHNR, CDR2 FQNEAQ (reference sequence). After removal of 4 bases from V and 7 bases from J, the junction contained 5 bases not matched to a gene.

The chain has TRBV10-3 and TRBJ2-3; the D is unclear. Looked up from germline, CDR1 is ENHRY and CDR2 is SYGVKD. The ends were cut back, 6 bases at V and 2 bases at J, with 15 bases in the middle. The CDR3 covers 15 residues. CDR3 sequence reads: CAIRGSKADTDTQYF. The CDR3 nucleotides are TGTGCCATCAGAGGCTCGAAGGCGGACACAGATACGCAGTATTTT.

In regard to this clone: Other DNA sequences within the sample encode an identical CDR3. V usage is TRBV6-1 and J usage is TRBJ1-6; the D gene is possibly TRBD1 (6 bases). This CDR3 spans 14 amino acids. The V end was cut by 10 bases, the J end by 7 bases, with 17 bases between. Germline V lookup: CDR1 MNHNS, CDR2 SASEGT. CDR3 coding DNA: TGTGCCATCAAGAGTGGGACACAAAATTCACCCCTCCACTTT. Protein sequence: CAIKSGTQNSPLHF.

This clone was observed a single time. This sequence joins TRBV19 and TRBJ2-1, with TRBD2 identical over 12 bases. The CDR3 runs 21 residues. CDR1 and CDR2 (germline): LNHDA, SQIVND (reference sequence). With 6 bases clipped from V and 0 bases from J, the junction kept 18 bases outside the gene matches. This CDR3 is CASSLPGKLAGGPSSYNEQFF. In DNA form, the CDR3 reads TGTGCCAGTAGCCTACCGGGTAAACTAGCGGGGGGCCCGAGCTCCTACAATGAGCAGTTCTTC.

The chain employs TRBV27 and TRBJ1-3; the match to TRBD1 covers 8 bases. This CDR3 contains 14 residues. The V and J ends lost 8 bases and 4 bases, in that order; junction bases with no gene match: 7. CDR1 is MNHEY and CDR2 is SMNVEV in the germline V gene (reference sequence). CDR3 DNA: TGTGCCAGCTCTATCGGACAGGGAGGAAACACCATATATTTT. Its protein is CASSIGQGGNTIYF.

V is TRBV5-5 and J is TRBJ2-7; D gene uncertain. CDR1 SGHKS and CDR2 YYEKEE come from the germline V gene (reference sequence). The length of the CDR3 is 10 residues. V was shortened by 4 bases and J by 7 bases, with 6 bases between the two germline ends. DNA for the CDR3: TGTGCCAGCAGCGGGCAGGAGCAGTACTTC. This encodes CASSGQEQYF.

CDR3 loop: CAISRDRGLGAEAFF. The CDR3 bases are TGTGCCATTTCCCGGGACAGGGGATTGGGGGCTGAAGCTTTCTTT. The chain uses TRBV6-5 and TRBJ1-1; 10 bases agree with TRBD1. CDR1 and CDR2 from the germline V gene are MNHEY and SVGAGI. J was trimmed by 6 bases and V by 10 bases; bases with no gene match: 14. This CDR3 has 15 residues.

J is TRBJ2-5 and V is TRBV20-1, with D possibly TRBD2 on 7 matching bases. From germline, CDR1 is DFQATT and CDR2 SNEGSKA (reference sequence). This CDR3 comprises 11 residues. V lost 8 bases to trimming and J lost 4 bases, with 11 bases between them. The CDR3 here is CSSGGRETQYF. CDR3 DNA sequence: TGCAGTTCGGGGGGCCGAGAGACCCAGTACTTC.

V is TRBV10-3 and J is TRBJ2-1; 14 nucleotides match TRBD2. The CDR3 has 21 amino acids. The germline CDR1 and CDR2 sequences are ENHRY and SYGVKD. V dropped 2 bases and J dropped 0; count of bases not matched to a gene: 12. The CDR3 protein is CAISEPDRTSGGLFSYNEQFF. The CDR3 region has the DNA TGTGCCATCAGTGAGCCGGACCGGACTAGCGGGGGGCTATTCTCCTACAATGAGCAGTTCTTC.

For the CDR3, the DNA is TGTGCCAGCAGCTCCCACCGGGGTAAGGGCACTGAAGCTTTCTTT. It codes for CASSSHRGKGTEAFF. This sequence joins TRBV11-2 and TRBJ1-1; D gene ambiguous. The CDR3 sequence is 15 residues long. Trimming shortened V by 4 bases and J by 4 bases, and 16 bases separated the two germline ends. Per the germline V gene, CDR1 is SGHAT and CDR2 is FQNNGV.

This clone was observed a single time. For the CDR3, the DNA is TGTGCCAGCAGCTTGTATCTAGCGGGGGTACCTGGGGCCAACGTCCTGACTTTC. Translating it yields CASSLYLAGVPGANVLTF. The chain carries TRBV5-6 and TRBJ2-6, with 10 bases that match TRBD2. This CDR3 region has 18 residues. The germline CDR1 and CDR2 sequences are SGHDT and YYEEEE. J was trimmed by 2 bases and V by 1 base; bases with no gene match: 6.

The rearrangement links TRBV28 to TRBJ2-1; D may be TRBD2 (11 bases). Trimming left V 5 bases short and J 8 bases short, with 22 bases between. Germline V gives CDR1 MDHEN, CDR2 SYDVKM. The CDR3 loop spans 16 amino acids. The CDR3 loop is CASSPSSGGTGDEQFF. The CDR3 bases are TGTGCCAGCAGTCCCTCTAGCGGGGGGACAGGGGATGAGCAGTTCTTC. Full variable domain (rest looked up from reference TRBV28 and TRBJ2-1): DVKVTQSSRYLVKRTGEKVFLECVQDMDHENMFWYRQDPGLGLRLIYFSYDVKMKEKGDIPEGYSVSREKKERFSLILESASTNQTSMYLCASSPSSGGTGDEQFFGPGTRLTVL.

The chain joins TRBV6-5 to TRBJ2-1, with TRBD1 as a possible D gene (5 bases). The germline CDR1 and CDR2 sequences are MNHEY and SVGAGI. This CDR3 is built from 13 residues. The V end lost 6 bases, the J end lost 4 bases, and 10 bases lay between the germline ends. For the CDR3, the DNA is TGTGCCAGCAGGACAGTCCGATACAATGAGCAGTTCTTC. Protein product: CASRTVRYNEQFF.

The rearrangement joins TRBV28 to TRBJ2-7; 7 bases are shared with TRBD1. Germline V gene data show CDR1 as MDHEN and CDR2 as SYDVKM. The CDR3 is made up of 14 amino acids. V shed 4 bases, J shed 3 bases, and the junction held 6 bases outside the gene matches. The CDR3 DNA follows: TGTGCCAGCAGTTCCGGGACAGAAGACTACGAGCAGTACTTC. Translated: CASSSGTEDYEQYF.

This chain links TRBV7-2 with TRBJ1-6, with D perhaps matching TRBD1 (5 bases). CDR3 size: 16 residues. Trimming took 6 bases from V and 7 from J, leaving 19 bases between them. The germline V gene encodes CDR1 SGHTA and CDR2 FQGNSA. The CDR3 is CASRVWERGRNSPLHF. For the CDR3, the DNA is TGTGCCAGCAGGGTCTGGGAGCGGGGCAGAAATTCACCCCTCCACTTT.

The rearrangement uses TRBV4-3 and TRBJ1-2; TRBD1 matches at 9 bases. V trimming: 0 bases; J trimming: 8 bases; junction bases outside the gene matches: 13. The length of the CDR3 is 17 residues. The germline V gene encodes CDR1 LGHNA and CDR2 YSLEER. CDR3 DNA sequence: TGCGCCAGCAGCCAAGATGAGGACAGGGGTAGATCTTGCGGCTACACCTTC. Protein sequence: CASSQDEDRGRSCGYTF.

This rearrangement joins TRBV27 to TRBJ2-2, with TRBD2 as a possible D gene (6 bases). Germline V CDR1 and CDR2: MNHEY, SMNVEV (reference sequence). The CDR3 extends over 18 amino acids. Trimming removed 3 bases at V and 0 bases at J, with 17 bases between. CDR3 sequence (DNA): TGTGCCAGCAGTTTTAGTTCACGGAGGGCCGCGAACACCGGGGAGCTGTTTTTT. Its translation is CASSFSSRRAANTGELFF.

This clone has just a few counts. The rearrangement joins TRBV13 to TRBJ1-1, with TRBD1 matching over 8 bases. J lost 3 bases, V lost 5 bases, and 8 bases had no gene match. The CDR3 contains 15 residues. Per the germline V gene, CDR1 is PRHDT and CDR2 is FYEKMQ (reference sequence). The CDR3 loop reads CASSTNRGRDTEAFF. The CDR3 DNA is TGTGCCAGCAGCACTAACAGGGGGAGAGACACTGAAGCTTTCTTT.

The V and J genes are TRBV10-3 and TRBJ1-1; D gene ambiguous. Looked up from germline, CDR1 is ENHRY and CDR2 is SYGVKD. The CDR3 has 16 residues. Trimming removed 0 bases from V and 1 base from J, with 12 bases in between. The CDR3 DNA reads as TGTGCCATCAGTGAGTCGCCGAGGGCCCCGAACACTGAAGCTTTCTTT. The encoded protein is CAISESPRAPNTEAFF.

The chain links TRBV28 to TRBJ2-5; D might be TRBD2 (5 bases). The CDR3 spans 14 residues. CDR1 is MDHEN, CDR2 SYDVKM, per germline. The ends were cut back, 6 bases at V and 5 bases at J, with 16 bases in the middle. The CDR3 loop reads CASREARGSETQYF. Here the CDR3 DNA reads TGTGCCAGCAGAGAAGCCCGGGGTTCGGAGACCCAGTACTTC.